This T cell receptor (beta chain) was documented in a study of CD8 T cells in ankylosing spondylitis. The ends were cut back, 4 bases at V and 4 bases at J, with 13 bases in the middle. Germline-derived CDR1 and CDR2 are SGHAT and FQNNGV. The CDR3 is 14 residues long. One entry per CDR3 protein results from TCRdb running MiXCR on the 5' RACE reads. The table shows 380,000 or so distinct CDR3 sequences, with approximately 22% occurring only once. Study-level points and caveats: A motif in TCR beta, a set of several highly homologous variants, appeared characteristic of ankylosing spondylitis blood. Clones linked with disease were CD8+ and fairly uncommon in the peripheral blood.

This clonotype was seen a few times. The antigen remains unidentified. The receptor was isolated from a male donor with ankylosing spondylitis or in good health (not recorded which). The V and J genes are TRBV11-2 and TRBJ1-2, with D possibly TRBD1 on 5 matching bases. The sequenced material came from blood, either unsorted or a sorted T cell fraction (not recorded which). The CDR3 is CASSWGEGTYGYTF. The CDR3 DNA is TGTGCCAGCAGCTGGGGGGAGGGAACCTATGGCTACACCTTC.